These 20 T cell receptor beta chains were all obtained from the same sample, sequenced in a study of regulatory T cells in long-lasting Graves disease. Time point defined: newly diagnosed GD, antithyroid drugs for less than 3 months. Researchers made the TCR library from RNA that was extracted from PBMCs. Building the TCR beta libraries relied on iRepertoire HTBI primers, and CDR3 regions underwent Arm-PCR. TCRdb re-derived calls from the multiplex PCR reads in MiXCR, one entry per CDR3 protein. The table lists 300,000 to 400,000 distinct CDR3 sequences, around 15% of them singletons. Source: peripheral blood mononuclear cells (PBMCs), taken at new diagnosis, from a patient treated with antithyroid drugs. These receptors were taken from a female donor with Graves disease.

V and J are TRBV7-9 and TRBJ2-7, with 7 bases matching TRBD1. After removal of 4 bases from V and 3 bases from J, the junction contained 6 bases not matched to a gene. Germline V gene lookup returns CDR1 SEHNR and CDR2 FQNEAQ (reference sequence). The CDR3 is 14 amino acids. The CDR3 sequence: CASSSGTAIYEQYF. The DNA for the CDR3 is TGTGCCAGCAGCTCCGGGACAGCTATCTACGAGCAGTACTTC.

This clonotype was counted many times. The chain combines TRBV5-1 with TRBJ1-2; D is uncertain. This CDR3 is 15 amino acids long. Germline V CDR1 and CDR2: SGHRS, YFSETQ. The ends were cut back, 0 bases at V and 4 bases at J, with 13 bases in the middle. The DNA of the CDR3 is TGCGCCAGCAGCTTGGTAGGGCCAGGCGGCTATGGCTACACCTTC. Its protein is CASSLVGPGGYGYTF.

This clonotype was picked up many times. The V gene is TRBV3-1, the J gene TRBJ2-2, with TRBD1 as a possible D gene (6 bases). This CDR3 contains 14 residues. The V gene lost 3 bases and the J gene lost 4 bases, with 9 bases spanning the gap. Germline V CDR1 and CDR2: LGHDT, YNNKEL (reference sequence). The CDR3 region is CASSQGTITGELFF. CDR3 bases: TGTGCCAGCAGCCAGGGGACAATCACCGGGGAGCTGTTTTTT.

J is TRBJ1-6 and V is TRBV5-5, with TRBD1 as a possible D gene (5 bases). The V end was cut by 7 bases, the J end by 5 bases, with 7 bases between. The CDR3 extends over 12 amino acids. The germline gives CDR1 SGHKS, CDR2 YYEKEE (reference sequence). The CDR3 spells CASRGDNSPLHF. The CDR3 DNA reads TGTGCCAGCCGAGGGGATAATTCACCCCTCCACTTT. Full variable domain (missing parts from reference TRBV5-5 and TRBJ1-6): DAGVTQSPTHLIKTRGQQVTLRCSPISGHKSVSWYQQVLGQGPQFIFQYYEKEERGRGNFPDRFSARQFPNYSSELNVNALLLGDSALYLCASRGDNSPLHFGNGTRLTVT.

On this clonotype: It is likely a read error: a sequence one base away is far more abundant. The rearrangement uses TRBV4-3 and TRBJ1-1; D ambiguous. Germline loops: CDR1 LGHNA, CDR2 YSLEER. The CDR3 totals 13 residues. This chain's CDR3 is CAGSVGRDTEAFF. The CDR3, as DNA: TGCGCCGGCAGCGTCGGGAGGGACACTGAAGCTTTCTTT.

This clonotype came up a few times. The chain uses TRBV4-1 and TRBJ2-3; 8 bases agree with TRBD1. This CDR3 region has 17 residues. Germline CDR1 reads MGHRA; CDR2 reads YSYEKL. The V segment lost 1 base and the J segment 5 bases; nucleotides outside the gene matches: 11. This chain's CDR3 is CASSQGWQGARGDTQYF. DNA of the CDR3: TGCGCCAGCAGCCAAGGATGGCAGGGGGCACGAGGAGATACGCAGTATTTT.

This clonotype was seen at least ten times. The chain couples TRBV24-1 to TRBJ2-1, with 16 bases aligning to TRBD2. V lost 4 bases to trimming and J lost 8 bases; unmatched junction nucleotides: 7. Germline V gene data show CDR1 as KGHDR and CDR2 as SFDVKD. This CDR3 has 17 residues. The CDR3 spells CATSDPGLAGGLHEQFF. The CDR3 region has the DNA TGTGCCACCAGTGACCCGGGACTAGCGGGAGGGTTGCATGAGCAGTTCTTC.

In DNA, the CDR3 is TGTGCCATCAGTGAGTTGGCAGATACGCAGTATTTT. This codes for CAISELADTQYF. This chain connects TRBV10-3 to TRBJ2-3, with D unclear. The V and J ends lost 1 base and 4 bases respectively, with 3 bases between them. This CDR3 comprises 12 residues. From germline, CDR1 is ENHRY and CDR2 SYGVKD.

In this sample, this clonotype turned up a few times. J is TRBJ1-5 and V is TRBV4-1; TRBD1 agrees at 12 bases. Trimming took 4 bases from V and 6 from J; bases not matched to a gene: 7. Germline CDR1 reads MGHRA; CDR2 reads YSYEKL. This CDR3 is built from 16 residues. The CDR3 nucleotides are TGCGCCAGCAGCCTAACCCGGGACAGGGGGCTTCAGCCCCAGCATTTT. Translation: CASSLTRDRGLQPQHF.

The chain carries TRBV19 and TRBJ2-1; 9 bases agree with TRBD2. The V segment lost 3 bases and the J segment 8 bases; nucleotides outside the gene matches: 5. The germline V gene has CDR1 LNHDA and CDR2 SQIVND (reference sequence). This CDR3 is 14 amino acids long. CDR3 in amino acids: CASSIGGRAYEQFF. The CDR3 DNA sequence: TGTGCCAGTAGTATCGGCGGGAGGGCCTATGAGCAGTTCTTC.

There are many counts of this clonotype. CDR3 DNA: TGTGCCAGCAGCTTGAGTGCGTCTGGAAACACCATATATTTT. It codes for CASSLSASGNTIYF. This chain connects TRBV3-1 to TRBJ1-3; D is uncertain. The CDR3 is 14 residues long. Between the trimmed V and J ends, which lost 5 bases and 1 base, there was a span of 9 bases. Germline V gives CDR1 LGHDT, CDR2 YNNKEL (reference sequence).

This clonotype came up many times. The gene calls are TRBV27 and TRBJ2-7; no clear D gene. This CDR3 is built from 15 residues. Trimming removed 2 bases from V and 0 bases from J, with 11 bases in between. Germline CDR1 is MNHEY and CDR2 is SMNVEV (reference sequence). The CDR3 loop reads CASSLNINLSYEQYF. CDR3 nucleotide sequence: TGTGCCAGCAGTTTAAACATTAACCTCTCCTACGAGCAGTACTTC.

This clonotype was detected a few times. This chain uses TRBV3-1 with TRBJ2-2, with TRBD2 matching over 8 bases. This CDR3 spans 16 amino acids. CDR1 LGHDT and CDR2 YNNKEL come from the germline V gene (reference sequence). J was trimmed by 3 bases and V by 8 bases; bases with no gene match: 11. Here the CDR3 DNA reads TGTGCCAGCTCGGGAGGGAGCGGGAGATACACCGGGGAGCTGTTTTTT. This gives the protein CASSGGSGRYTGELFF. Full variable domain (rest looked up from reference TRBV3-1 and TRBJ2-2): DTAVSQTPKYLVTQMGNDKSIKCEQNLGHDTMYWYKQDSKKFLKIMFSYNNKELIINETVPNRFSPKSPDKAHLNLHINSLELGDSAVYFCASSGGSGRYTGELFFGEGSRLTVL.

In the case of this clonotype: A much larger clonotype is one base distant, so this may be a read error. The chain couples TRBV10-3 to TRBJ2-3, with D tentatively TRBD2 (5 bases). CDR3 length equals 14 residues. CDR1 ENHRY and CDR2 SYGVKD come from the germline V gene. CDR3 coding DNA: TGTGCCGTCAGTGTTGAGGGTTCTACAGATACGCAGTATTTT. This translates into CAVSVEGSTDTQYF.

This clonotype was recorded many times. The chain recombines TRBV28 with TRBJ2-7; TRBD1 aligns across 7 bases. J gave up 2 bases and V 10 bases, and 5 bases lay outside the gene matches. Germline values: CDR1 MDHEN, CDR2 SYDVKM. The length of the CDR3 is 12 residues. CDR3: CATLGQTYEQYF. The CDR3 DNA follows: TGTGCCACCTTGGGACAGACCTACGAGCAGTACTTC.

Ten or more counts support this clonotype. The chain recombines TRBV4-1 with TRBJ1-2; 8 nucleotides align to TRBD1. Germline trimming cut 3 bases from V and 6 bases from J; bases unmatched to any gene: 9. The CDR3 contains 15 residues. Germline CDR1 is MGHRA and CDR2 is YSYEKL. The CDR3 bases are TGCGCCAGCAGCCAGACAGGGGTTTTTTACAATGGCTACACCTTC. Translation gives CASSQTGVFYNGYTF.

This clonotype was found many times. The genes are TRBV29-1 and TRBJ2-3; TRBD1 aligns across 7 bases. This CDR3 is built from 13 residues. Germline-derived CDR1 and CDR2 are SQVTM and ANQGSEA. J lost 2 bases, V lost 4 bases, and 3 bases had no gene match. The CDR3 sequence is CSVARGITDTQYF. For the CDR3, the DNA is TGCAGCGTTGCCAGGGGGATCACAGATACGCAGTATTTT.

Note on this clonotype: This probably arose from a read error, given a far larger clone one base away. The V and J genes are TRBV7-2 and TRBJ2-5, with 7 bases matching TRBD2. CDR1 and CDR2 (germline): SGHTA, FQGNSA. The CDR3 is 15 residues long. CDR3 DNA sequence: TGTGCCTGCAGCCCATTAGCGGGTGTTCAAGAGACCCAGTACTTC. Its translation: CACSPLAGVQETQYF.

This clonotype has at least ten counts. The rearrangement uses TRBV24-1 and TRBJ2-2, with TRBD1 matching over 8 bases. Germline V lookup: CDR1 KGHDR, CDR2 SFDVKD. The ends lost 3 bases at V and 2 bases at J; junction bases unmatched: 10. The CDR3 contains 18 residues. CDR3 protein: CATSDQDRGHLNTGELFF. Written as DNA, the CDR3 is TGTGCCACCAGTGATCAAGACAGGGGTCATTTAAACACCGGGGAGCTGTTTTTT.

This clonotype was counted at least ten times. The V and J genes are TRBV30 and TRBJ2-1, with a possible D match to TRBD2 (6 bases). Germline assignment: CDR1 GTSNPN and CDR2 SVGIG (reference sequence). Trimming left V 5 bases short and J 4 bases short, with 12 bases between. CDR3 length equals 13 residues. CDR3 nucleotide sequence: TGTGCCTGGGATAGCGGAGATTACAATGAGCAGTTCTTC. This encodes CAWDSGDYNEQFF.